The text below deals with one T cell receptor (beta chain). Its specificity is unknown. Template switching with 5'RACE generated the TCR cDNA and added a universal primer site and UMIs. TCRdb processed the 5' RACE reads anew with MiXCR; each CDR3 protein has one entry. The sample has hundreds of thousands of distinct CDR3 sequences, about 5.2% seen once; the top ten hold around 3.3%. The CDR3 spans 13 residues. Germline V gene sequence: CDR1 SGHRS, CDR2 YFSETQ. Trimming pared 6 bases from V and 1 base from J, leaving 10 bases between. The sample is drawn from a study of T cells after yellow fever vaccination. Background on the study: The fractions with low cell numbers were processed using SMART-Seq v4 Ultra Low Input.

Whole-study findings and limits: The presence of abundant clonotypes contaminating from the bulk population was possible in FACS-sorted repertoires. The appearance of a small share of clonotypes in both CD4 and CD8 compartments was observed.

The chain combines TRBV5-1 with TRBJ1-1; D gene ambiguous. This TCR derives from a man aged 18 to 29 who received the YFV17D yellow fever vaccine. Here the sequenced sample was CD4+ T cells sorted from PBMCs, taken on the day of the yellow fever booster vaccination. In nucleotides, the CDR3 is TGCGCCAGCAACGCGGACGGGAACACTGAAGCTTTCTTT. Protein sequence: CASNADGNTEAFF. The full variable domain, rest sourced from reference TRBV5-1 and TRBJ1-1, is KAGVTQTPRYLIKTRGQQVTLSCSPISGHRSVSWYQQTPGQGLQFLFEYFSETQRNKGNFPGRFSGRQFSNSRSEMNVSTLELGDSALYLCASNADGNTEAFFGQGTRLTVV.